Each of the 31 T cell receptor beta chains below was sequenced from the same sample in a study of CD8 T cells in Susac syndrome. Reverse transcription of about 0.45 to 1 ug RNA used random hexamers. TCRdb re-derived calls from the immunoSEQ multiplex PCR reads in MiXCR, one entry per CDR3 protein. The sample contains about 69,000 distinct CDR3 sequences, 85% to 95% of which appear only once. Material for sequencing was CD8+ T cells from PBMCs. The source of these receptors is a human donor in good health.

The chain uses TRBV20-1 and TRBJ1-1; no clear D gene. Germline V gene lookup returns CDR1 DFQATT and CDR2 SNEGSKA (reference sequence). Trimming took 2 bases from V and 6 from J, leaving 13 bases between them. The CDR3 loop spans 13 amino acids. The CDR3 sequence is CSARNYRNPEAFF. In DNA, the CDR3 is TGCAGTGCTAGAAATTACAGAAACCCTGAAGCTTTCTTT.

The V and J genes are TRBV7-9 and TRBJ1-5; D not resolved. Per the germline V gene, CDR1 is SEHNR and CDR2 is FQNEAQ (reference sequence). The CDR3 has 12 amino acids. The germline V and J ends were trimmed by 3 bases and 3 bases, with 3 bases remaining between them. CDR3 DNA: TGTGCCAGCAGCTTGAACAATCAGCCCCAGCATTTT. This gives the protein CASSLNNQPQHF.

The chain employs TRBV2 and TRBJ1-2, with D possibly matching TRBD1 (5 bases). V was shortened by 4 bases and J by 2 bases, with 14 bases between the two germline ends. Germline CDR1 reads SNHLY; CDR2 reads FYNNEI. The CDR3 length is 15 residues. CDR3 sequence (DNA): TGTGCCAGCAGTGTGGGACCCTCCAGGAACTATGGCTACACCTTC. Its protein product is CASSVGPSRNYGYTF. Full variable domain (missing parts from reference TRBV2 and TRBJ1-2): EPEVTQTPSHQVTQMGQEVILRCVPISNHLYFYWYRQILGQKVEFLVSFYNNEISEKSEIFDDQFSVERPDGSNFTLKIRSTKLEDSAMYFCASSVGPSRNYGYTFGSGTRLTVV.

The chain employs TRBV14 and TRBJ2-1; D might be TRBD2 (5 bases). Germline V gives CDR1 SGHDN, CDR2 FVKESK. Trimming pared 4 bases from V and 5 bases from J, leaving 9 bases between. This CDR3 region has 13 residues. DNA of the CDR3: TGTGCCAGCAGCCCCACCGGGAACAATGAGCAGTTCTTC. It yields the protein CASSPTGNNEQFF.

The CDR3 bases are TGTGCCAGCAGTGATGGGTCCTCCTATAATTCACCCCTCCACTTT. Encoded protein: CASSDGSSYNSPLHF. The rearrangement uses TRBV6-6 and TRBJ1-6, with no clear D. Germline V CDR1 and CDR2: MNHNY, SVGAGI (reference sequence). Trimming left V 5 bases short and J 0 bases short, with 8 bases between. This CDR3 is 15 amino acids long.

V and J are TRBV20-1 and TRBJ2-3; D uncertain. There are 13 residues in the CDR3. Trimming removed 3 bases from V and 0 bases from J, with 7 bases in between. The germline V gene has CDR1 DFQATT and CDR2 SNEGSKA (reference sequence). CDR3 nucleotides: TGCAGTGCTAGGGTCTGGAGCACAGATACGCAGTATTTT. Residues: CSARVWSTDTQYF.

The J gene is TRBJ1-6, the V gene TRBV7-3, with TRBD1 identical over 9 bases. There are 15 residues in the CDR3. V lost 2 bases and J lost 10; bases outside the gene matches: 6. CDR1 is SGHTA and CDR2 is FQGTGA in the germline V gene. CDR3 sequence reads: CASSLDGTGISPLHF. The CDR3 DNA reads as TGTGCCAGCAGCTTAGATGGGACAGGGATCTCACCCCTCCACTTT.

The V call is TRBV27, the J call TRBJ2-5, with D possibly TRBD2 on 5 matching bases. This CDR3 spans 11 amino acids. Trimming removed 8 bases from V and 6 bases from J, with 10 bases in between. Germline V gene data show CDR1 as MNHEY and CDR2 as SMNVEV (reference sequence). The CDR3 DNA sequence: TGTGCCAGCTCCGGAGGAAAGACCCAGTACTTC. Amino acids: CASSGGKTQYF.

This clonotype was seen a single time. The V gene is TRBV9, the J gene TRBJ1-2, with a possible D match to TRBD1 (5 bases). V was trimmed by 4 bases and J by 8 bases, leaving 27 bases between them. The germline gives CDR1 SGDLS, CDR2 YYNGEE. CDR3 length equals 17 residues. The CDR3 reads CASSTPGEGISHLGYTF. In nucleotides, the CDR3 is TGTGCCAGCAGCACCCCCGGCGAGGGGATTTCGCACTTGGGCTACACCTTC.

The J gene is TRBJ2-7, the V gene TRBV7-6, with D possibly TRBD2 on 7 matching bases. Germline loops: CDR1 SGHVS, CDR2 FNYEAQ. Trimming took off 5 bases at V and 0 bases at J, with 20 bases between the two ends. The CDR3 extends over 17 amino acids. The CDR3 sequence is CASSPGGGGQSSYEQYV. The CDR3 DNA reads as TGTGCCAGCAGCCCCGGGGGCGGGGGCCAAAGCTCCTACGAGCAGTACGTC.

This clonotype was detected only once. V and J are TRBV5-6 and TRBJ1-2, with D hard to call. This CDR3 is 13 amino acids long. Germline assignment: CDR1 SGHDT and CDR2 YYEEEE. Trimming removed 4 bases from V and 3 bases from J, with 10 bases in between. This CDR3 is CASSRVGDYGYTF. The CDR3 bases are TGTGCCAGCAGCCGCGTCGGAGACTATGGCTACACCTTC.

The chain employs TRBV29-1 and TRBJ2-7, with a weak D call TRBD2 (7 bases). The germline gives CDR1 SQVTM, CDR2 ANQGSEA. The CDR3 runs 18 residues. Trimming took 1 base from V and 6 from J, leaving 28 bases between them. This chain's CDR3 is CSVEGGGQDSHGPREQYF. CDR3 in DNA: TGCAGCGTTGAAGGGGGGGGCCAGGACTCTCACGGCCCACGCGAGCAGTACTTC.

The gene calls are TRBV6-5 and TRBJ2-5; no firm D call. Germline V gene data show CDR1 as MNHEY and CDR2 as SVGAGI. The CDR3 is 14 residues long. V gave up 6 bases and J gave up 5 bases, with 16 bases separating them. CDR3 amino acids: CASRAGYLSETQYF. In DNA, the CDR3 is TGTGCCAGCAGGGCCGGCTACCTATCGGAGACCCAGTACTTC.

The rearrangement uses TRBV28 and TRBJ2-7; D possibly corresponds to TRBD2 (6 bases). V was pared by 4 bases and J by 3 bases, with 13 bases between. This CDR3 contains 14 residues. CDR1 and CDR2 (germline): MDHEN, SYDVKM. The chain's CDR3 is CASSSEGPFYEQYF. The CDR3, as DNA: TGTGCCAGCAGTTCGGAGGGACCCTTCTACGAGCAGTACTTC.

This chain joins TRBV9 and TRBJ2-5; D might be TRBD1 or TRBD2, each matching 6 bases. Trimming took off 4 bases at V and 4 bases at J, with 17 bases between the two ends. Per germline, CDR1 SGDLS and CDR2 YYNGEE. The CDR3 length is 15 residues. CDR3 amino acids: CASSPEGGSPETQYF. The CDR3 nucleotides read TGTGCCAGCAGCCCAGAAGGGGGGTCCCCAGAGACCCAGTACTTC.

This chain joins TRBV29-1 and TRBJ1-1, with D unclear. Germline loops: CDR1 SQVTM, CDR2 ANQGSEA. The CDR3 is 11 residues long. Between the trimmed V and J ends, which lost 7 bases and 4 bases, there was a span of 10 bases. DNA for the CDR3: TGCAGCGCCCGCGGGGTCACTGAAGCTTTCTTT. This encodes CSARGVTEAFF. The full variable domain, rest sourced from reference TRBV29-1 and TRBJ1-1, is SAVISQKPSRDICQRGTSLTIQCQVDSQVTMMFWYRQQPGQSLTLIATANQGSEATYESGFVIDKFPISRPNLTFSTLTVSNMSPEDSSIYLCSARGVTEAFFGQGTRLTVV.

The rearrangement joins TRBV5-1 to TRBJ1-2; D perhaps matches TRBD1 (6 bases). V dropped 4 bases and J dropped 0 bases, with 13 bases sitting between them. Germline CDR1 SGHRS, CDR2 YFSETQ. The CDR3 is 15 amino acids. The CDR3 nucleotides read TGCGCCAGCAGCCATTTCCAGGGGACTAACTATGGCTACACCTTC. It translates to CASSHFQGTNYGYTF. Full variable domain (remainder filled in from reference TRBV5-1 and TRBJ1-2): KAGVTQTPRYLIKTRGQQVTLSCSPISGHRSVSWYQQTPGQGLQFLFEYFSETQRNKGNFPGRFSGRQFSNSRSEMNVSTLELGDSALYLCASSHFQGTNYGYTFGSGTRLTVV.

The chain employs TRBV6-2 or TRBV6-3 and TRBJ2-3, with D possibly being TRBD2 (6 bases). The CDR3 covers 12 residues. CDR1 and CDR2 (germline): MNHEY, SVGEGT. V was pared by 7 bases and J by 4 bases, with 9 bases between. The CDR3 nucleotides read TGTGCCAGCATGGGACTCCCAGATACGCAGTATTTT. Residues: CASMGLPDTQYF.

V usage is TRBV7-9 and J usage is TRBJ1-2; D ambiguous. Looked up from germline, CDR1 is SEHNR and CDR2 is FQNEAQ (reference sequence). The CDR3 has 15 residues. V gave up 7 bases and J gave up 3 bases, with 18 bases separating them. The CDR3 region is CASTYFGELDYGYTF. Here the CDR3 DNA reads TGTGCCAGCACCTACTTTGGGGAGCTAGACTATGGCTACACCTTC.

The chain recombines TRBV5-6 with TRBJ2-5; no clear D gene. The CDR3 covers 13 residues. The V end lost 0 bases, the J end lost 1 base, and 4 bases lay between the germline ends. Germline CDR1 reads SGHDT; CDR2 reads YYEEEE. CDR3 amino acids: CASSLVSQETQYF. For the CDR3, the DNA is TGTGCCAGCAGCTTGGTTAGCCAAGAGACCCAGTACTTC. The full variable domain, in which reference TRBV5-6 and TRBJ2-5 provide the parts outside the CDR3, is DAGVTQSPTHLIKTRGQQVTLRCSPKSGHDTVSWYQQALGQGPQFIFQYYEEEERQRGNFPDRFSGHQFPNYSSELNVNALLLGDSALYLCASSLVSQETQYFGPGTRLLVL.

CDR3 residues: CASSLAPGEAFF. Written as DNA, the CDR3 is TGTGCCAGCAGCTTAGCGCCGGGGGAAGCTTTCTTT. The rearrangement joins TRBV7-9 to TRBJ1-1; no reliable D call. There are 12 residues in the CDR3. V was trimmed by 0 bases and J by 8 bases, leaving 7 bases between them. Per the germline V gene, CDR1 is SEHNR and CDR2 is FQNEAQ (reference sequence).

The CDR3 DNA reads as TGTGCCAGCAGCCAAGACCCCGACGAGGAGACTTACACAGATACGCAGTATTTT. This sequence encodes CASSQDPDEETYTDTQYF. The chain couples TRBV3-1 to TRBJ2-3, with D hard to call. Germline CDR1 LGHDT, CDR2 YNNKEL (reference sequence). The germline V and J ends were trimmed by 0 bases and 2 bases, with 18 bases remaining between them. This CDR3 spans 18 amino acids.

V usage is TRBV4-2 and J usage is TRBJ1-1; D is ambiguous. Germline lookup yields CDR1 LGHNA and CDR2 YNFKEQ. Trimming took off 4 bases at V and 3 bases at J, with 9 bases between the two ends. This CDR3 has 13 residues. The CDR3 DNA sequence: TGTGCCAGCAGCCCCAGGACTGACACTGAAGCTTTCTTT. Translating gives CASSPRTDTEAFF.

The V gene is TRBV7-9, the J gene TRBJ1-1; D remains unclear. V dropped 3 bases and J dropped 5 bases, with 7 bases sitting between them. From germline, CDR1 is SEHNR and CDR2 FQNEAQ (reference sequence). The CDR3 totals 12 residues. CDR3 region: CASSFSSTEAFF. The CDR3 bases are TGTGCCAGCAGCTTCTCCTCAACTGAAGCTTTCTTT. Full variable domain (remainder filled in from reference TRBV7-9 and TRBJ1-1): DTGVSQNPRHKITKRGQNVTFRCDPISEHNRLYWYRQTLGQGPEFLTYFQNEAQLEKSRLLSDRFSAERPKGSFSTLEIQRTEQGDSAMYLCASSFSSTEAFFGQGTRLTVV.

The chain uses TRBV2 and TRBJ2-1; D gene unclear. Germline CDR1 reads SNHLY; CDR2 reads FYNNEI. This CDR3 region has 12 residues. The ends were cut back, 11 bases at V and 3 bases at J, with 11 bases in the middle. The CDR3 nucleotides read TGTGCCTCGGCACCTGACTACAATGAGCAGTTCTTC. Amino acid sequence: CASAPDYNEQFF.

V gene TRBV7-3 combines with J gene TRBJ2-3; D unclear. This CDR3 is 14 amino acids long. Per the germline V gene, CDR1 is SGHTA and CDR2 is FQGTGA. V lost 5 bases and J lost 1, with 10 bases in between. In DNA form, the CDR3 reads TGTGCCAGCAGCGGTCCTGGGGGCACAGATACGCAGTATTTT. Protein: CASSGPGGTDTQYF.

The chain uses TRBV27 and TRBJ2-7; D is uncertain. Looked up from germline, CDR1 is MNHEY and CDR2 is SMNVEV (reference sequence). The V end lost 2 bases, the J end lost 2 bases, and 7 bases lay between the germline ends. This CDR3 contains 13 residues. DNA for the CDR3: TGTGCCAGCAGTTTAAAATCCACCTACGAGCAGTACTTC. This encodes CASSLKSTYEQYF.

The chain has TRBV9 and TRBJ1-5, with no clear D. The germline V and J ends were trimmed by 4 bases and 7 bases, with 15 bases remaining between them. This CDR3 contains 14 residues. The germline CDR1 and CDR2 sequences are SGDLS and YYNGEE. The CDR3 loop is CASSPVREGQPQHF. Here the CDR3 DNA reads TGTGCCAGCAGCCCGGTTAGGGAGGGACAGCCCCAGCATTTT.

The V and J genes are TRBV6-6 and TRBJ1-5; a possible D gene is TRBD1 (6 bases). Between the trimmed V and J ends, which lost 4 bases and 7 bases, there was a span of 14 bases. The CDR3 contains 14 residues. Germline CDR1 MNHNY, CDR2 SVGAGI (reference sequence). CDR3 nucleotides: TGTGCCAGCAGTTGGAGGGGGGCCGACCAGCCCCAGCATTTT. This codes for CASSWRGADQPQHF.

A single count supports this clonotype. This chain uses TRBV28 with TRBJ2-5, with D hard to call. The CDR3 sequence is 13 residues long. Germline loops: CDR1 MDHEN, CDR2 SYDVKM. With 5 bases removed from V and 5 bases from J, the gap between germline ends came to 12 bases. The CDR3 spells CASSTVIRETQYF. CDR3 nucleotide sequence: TGTGCCAGCAGTACTGTCATTCGGGAGACCCAGTACTTC.

The V gene is TRBV29-1, the J gene TRBJ1-1; no reliable D call. The V gene lost 4 bases and the J gene lost 4 bases, with 7 bases spanning the gap. Germline V gene data show CDR1 as SQVTM and CDR2 as ANQGSEA. The CDR3 runs to 11 residues. Written as DNA, the CDR3 is TGCAGCGTTGTCCCCGGCACTGAAGCTTTCTTT. Its protein is CSVVPGTEAFF. Full variable domain (remainder filled in from reference TRBV29-1 and TRBJ1-1): SAVISQKPSRDICQRGTSLTIQCQVDSQVTMMFWYRQQPGQSLTLIATANQGSEATYESGFVIDKFPISRPNLTFSTLTVSNMSPEDSSIYLCSVVPGTEAFFGQGTRLTVV.